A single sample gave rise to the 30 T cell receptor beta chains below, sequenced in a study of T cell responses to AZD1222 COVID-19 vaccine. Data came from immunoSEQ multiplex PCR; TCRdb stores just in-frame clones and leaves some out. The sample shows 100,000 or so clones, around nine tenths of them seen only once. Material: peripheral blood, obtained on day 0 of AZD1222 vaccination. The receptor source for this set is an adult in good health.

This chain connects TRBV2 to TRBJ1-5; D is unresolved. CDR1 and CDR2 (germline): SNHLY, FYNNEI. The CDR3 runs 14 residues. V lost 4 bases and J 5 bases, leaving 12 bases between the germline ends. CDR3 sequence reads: CASSGTASYQPQHF. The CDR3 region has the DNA TGTGCCAGCAGTGGTACGGCAAGCTATCAGCCCCAGCATTTT.

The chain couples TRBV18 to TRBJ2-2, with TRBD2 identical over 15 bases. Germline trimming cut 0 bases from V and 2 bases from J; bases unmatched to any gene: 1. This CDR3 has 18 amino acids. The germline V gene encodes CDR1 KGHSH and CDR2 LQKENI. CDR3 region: CASSPPGLAGGNTGELFF. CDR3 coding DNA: TGTGCCAGCTCACCACCGGGACTAGCGGGAGGCAACACCGGGGAGCTGTTTTTT.

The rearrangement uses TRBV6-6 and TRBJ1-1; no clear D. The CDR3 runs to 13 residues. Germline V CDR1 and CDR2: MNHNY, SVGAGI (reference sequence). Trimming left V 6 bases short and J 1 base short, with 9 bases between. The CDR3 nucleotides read TGTGCCAGCAGGATAACAGAGAACACTGAAGCTTTCTTT. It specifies CASRITENTEAFF.

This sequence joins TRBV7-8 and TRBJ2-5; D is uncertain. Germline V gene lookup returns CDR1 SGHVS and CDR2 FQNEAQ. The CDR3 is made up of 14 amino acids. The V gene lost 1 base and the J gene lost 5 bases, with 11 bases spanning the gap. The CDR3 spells CASSLEVVWETQYF. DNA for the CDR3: TGTGCCAGCAGCTTAGAGGTAGTTTGGGAGACCCAGTACTTC.

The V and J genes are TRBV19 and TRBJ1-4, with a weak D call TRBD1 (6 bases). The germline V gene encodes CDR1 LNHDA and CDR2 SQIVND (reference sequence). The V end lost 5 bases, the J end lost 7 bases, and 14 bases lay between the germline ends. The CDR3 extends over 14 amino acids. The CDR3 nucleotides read TGTGCCAGTAGTTTTCTGGGGGCGCGTGAAAAACTGTTTTTT. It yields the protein CASSFLGAREKLFF.

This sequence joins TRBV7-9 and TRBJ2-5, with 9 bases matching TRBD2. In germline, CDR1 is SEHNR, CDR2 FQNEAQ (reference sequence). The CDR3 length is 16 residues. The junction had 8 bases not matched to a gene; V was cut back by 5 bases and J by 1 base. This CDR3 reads CASSRAGGPVQETQYF. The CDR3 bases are TGTGCCAGCAGCCGGGCGGGGGGGCCCGTCCAAGAGACCCAGTACTTC.

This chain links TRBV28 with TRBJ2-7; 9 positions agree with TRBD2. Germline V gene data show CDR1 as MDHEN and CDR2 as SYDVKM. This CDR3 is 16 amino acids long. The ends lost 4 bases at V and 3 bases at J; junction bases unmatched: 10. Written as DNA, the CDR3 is TGTGCCAGCAGTTCATTGGTCCCGACTAGCGGCTACGAGCAGTACTTC. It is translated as CASSSLVPTSGYEQYF.

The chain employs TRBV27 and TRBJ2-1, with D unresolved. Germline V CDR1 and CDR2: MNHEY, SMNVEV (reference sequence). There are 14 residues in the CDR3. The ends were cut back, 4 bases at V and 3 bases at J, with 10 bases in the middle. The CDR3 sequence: CASSSYVGYNEQFF. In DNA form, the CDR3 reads TGTGCCAGCAGTTCCTACGTAGGCTACAATGAGCAGTTCTTC.

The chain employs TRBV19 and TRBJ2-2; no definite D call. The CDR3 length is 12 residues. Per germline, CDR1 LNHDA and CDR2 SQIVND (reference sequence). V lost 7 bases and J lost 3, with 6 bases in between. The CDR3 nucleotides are TGTGCCAGTAACGGGTACACCGGGGAGCTGTTTTTT. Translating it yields CASNGYTGELFF. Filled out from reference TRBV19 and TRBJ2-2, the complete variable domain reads DGGITQSPKYLFRKEGQNVTLSCEQNLNHDAMYWYRQDPGQGLRLIYYSQIVNDFQKGDIAEGYSVSREKKESFPLTVTSAQKNPTAFYLCASNGYTGELFFGEGSRLTVL.

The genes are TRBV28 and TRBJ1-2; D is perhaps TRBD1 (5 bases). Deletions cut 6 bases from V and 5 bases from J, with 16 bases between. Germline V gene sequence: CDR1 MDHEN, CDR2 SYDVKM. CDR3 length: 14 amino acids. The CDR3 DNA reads TGTGCCAGCAGGTCCCCCGGGGACGGATATGGCTACACCTTC. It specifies CASRSPGDGYGYTF.

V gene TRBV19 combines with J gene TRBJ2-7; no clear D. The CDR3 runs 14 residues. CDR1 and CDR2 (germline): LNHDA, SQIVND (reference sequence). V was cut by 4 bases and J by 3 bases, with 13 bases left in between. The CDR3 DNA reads TGTGCCAGTAGTAAGGTGTTGGACGACTACGAGCAGTACTTC. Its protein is CASSKVLDDYEQYF.

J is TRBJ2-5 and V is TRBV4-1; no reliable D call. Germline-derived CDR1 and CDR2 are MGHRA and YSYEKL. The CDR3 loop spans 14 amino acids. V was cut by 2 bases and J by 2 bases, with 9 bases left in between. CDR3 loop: CASSQPGQQETQYF. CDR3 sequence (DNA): TGCGCCAGCAGCCAACCCGGGCAGCAAGAGACCCAGTACTTC.

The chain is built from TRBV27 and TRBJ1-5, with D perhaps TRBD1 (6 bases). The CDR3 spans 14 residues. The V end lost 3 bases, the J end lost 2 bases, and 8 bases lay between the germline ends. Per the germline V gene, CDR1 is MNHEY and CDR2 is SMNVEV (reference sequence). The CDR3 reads CASSLRQGNQPQHF. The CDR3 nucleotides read TGTGCCAGCAGTTTGAGACAGGGCAATCAGCCCCAGCATTTT.

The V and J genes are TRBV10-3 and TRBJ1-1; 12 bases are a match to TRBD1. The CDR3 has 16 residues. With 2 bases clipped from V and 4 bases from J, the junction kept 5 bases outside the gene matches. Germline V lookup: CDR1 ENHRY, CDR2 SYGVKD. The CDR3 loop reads CAISEGGQGARTEAFF. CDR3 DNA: TGTGCCATCAGTGAGGGGGGACAGGGGGCGCGCACTGAAGCTTTCTTT.

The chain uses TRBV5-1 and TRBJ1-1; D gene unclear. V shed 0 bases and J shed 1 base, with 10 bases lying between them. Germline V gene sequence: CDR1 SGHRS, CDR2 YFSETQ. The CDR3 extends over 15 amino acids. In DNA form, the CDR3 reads TGCGCCAGCAGCTTGGAAGGGCCCGCGAACACTGAAGCTTTCTTT. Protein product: CASSLEGPANTEAFF.

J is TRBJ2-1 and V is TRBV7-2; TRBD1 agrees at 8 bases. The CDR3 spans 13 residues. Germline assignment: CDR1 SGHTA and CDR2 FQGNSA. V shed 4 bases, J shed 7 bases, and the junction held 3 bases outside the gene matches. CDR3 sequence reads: CASSSGTGNEQFF. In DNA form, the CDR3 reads TGTGCCAGCAGCTCCGGGACAGGAAATGAGCAGTTCTTC.

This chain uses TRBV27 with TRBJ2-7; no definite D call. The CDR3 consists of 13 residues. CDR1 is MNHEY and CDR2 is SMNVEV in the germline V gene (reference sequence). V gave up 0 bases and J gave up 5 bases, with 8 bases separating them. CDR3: CASSLSPIHEQYF. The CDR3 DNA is TGTGCCAGCAGTTTATCTCCTATCCACGAGCAGTACTTC.

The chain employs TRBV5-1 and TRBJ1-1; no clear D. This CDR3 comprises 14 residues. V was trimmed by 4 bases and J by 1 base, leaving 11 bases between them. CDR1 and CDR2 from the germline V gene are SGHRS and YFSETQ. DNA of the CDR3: TGCGCCAGCAGCCCGGACCGGGGGAACACTGAAGCTTTCTTT. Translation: CASSPDRGNTEAFF.

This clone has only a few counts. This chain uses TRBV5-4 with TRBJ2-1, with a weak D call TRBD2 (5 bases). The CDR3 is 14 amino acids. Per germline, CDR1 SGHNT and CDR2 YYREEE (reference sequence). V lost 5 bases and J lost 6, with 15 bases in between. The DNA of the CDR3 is TGTGCCAGCAGGAGCGGTCCCGACGGCAATGAGCAGTTCTTC. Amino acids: CASRSGPDGNEQFF.

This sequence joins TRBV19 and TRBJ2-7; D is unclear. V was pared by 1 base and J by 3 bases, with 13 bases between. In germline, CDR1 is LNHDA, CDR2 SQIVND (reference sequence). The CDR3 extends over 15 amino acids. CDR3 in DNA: TGTGCCAGTAGTATAGGCTCAGGAGAGTTCTACGAGCAGTACTTC. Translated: CASSIGSGEFYEQYF.

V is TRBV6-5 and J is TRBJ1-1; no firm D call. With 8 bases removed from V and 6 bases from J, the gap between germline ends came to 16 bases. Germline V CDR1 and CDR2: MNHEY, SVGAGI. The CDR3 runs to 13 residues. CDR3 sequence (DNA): TGTGCCAGCTCAGGAAGCCTACGGGCTGAAGCTTTCTTT. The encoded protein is CASSGSLRAEAFF.

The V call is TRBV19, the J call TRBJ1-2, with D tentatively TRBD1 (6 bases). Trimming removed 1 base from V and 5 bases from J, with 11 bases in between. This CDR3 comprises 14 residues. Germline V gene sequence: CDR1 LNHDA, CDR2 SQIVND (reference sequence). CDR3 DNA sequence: TGTGCCAGTAGTATAGGCGGCAGGGGTTATGGCTACACCTTC. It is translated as CASSIGGRGYGYTF.

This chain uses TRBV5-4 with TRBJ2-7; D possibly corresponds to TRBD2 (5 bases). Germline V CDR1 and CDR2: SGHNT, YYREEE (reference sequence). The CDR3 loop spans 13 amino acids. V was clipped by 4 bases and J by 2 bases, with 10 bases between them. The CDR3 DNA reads TGTGCCAGCAGCATGGACGGGGCCTACGAGCAGTACTTC. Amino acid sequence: CASSMDGAYEQYF. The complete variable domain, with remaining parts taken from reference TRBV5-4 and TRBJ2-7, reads ETGVTQSPTHLIKTRGQQVTLRCSSQSGHNTVSWYQQALGQGPQFIFQYYREEENGRGNFPPRFSGLQFPNYSSELNVNALELDDSALYLCASSMDGAYEQYFGPGTRLTVT.

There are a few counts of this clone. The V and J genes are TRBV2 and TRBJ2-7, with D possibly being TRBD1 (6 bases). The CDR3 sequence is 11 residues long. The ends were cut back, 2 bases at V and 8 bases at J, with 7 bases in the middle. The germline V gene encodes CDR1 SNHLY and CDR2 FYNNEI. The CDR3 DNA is TGTGCCAGCAGTGAACAGGGGAAGCAGTACTTC. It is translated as CASSEQGKQYF.

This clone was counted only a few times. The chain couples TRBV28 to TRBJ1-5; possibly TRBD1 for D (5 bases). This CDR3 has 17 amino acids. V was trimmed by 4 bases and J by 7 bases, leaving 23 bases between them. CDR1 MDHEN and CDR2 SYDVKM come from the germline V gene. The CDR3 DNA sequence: TGTGCCAGCAGTTCTCGGAGGTTAGGTCAGGGCGGCCAGCCCCAGCATTTT. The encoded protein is CASSSRRLGQGGQPQHF.

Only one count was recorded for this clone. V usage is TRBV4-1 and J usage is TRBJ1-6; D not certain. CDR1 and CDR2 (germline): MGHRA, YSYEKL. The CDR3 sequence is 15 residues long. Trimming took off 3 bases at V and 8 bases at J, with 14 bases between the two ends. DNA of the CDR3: TGCGCCAGCAGCCAGCTCGCCGCGGAGGATTCACCCCTCCACTTT. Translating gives CASSQLAAEDSPLHF.

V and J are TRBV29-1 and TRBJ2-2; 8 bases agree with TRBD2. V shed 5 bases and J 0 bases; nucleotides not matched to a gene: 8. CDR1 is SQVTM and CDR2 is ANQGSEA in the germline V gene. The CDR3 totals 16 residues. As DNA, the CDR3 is TGCAGCGTTAGTACGGGAGGGGGAGCGAACACCGGGGAGCTGTTTTTT. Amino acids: CSVSTGGGANTGELFF.

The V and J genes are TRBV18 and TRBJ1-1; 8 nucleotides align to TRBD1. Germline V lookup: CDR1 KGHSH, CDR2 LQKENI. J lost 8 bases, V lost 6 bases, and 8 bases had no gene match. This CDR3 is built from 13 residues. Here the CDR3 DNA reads TGTGCCAGCTCCTCGGACAGGGAGCGAGAAGCTTTCTTT. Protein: CASSSDREREAFF.

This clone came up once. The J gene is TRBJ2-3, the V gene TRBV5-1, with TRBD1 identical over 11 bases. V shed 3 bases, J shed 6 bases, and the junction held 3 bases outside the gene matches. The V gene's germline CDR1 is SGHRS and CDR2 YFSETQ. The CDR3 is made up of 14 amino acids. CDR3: CASSWTGGADTQYF. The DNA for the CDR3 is TGCGCCAGCAGCTGGACAGGGGGCGCGGATACGCAGTATTTT. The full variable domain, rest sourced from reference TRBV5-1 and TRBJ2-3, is KAGVTQTPRYLIKTRGQQVTLSCSPISGHRSVSWYQQTPGQGLQFLFEYFSETQRNKGNFPGRFSGRQFSNSRSEMNVSTLELGDSALYLCASSWTGGADTQYFGPGTRLTVL.

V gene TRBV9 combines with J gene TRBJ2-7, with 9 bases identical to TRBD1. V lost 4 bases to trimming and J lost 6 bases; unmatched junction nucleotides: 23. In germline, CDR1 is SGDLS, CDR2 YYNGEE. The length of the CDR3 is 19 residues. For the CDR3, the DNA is TGTGCCAGCAGCCCCCCCCTCTCTCACACCGGGACAGGGAGGGGCGAGCAGTACTTC. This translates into CASSPPLSHTGTGRGEQYF.